The sequence of this T cell receptor (beta chain) was determined in a study of cytomegalovirus exposure and HLA in healthy donors. Study-wide context: There were around 100 million unique TCR beta sequences, drawn from about 190 million T cells, in an earlier analysis. Within an early data release were about 85 million unique TCRs drawn from HLA-typed donors.

The CDR3 runs 15 residues. Trimming pared 5 bases from V and 7 bases from J, leaving 15 bases between. Germline V lookup: CDR1 SGHTA, CDR2 FQGNSA. It was with 60 Vbeta and 13 Jbeta primers that the PCR ran. Sequencing was performed with immunoSEQ multiplex PCR; in TCRdb, only in-frame clones are kept and a portion is missing. The data hold 85,000 to 100,000 clones, with around four fifths observed a single time. With respect to this clone: What it binds is not known.

General study findings and limits: Most observed TCR sequences were rare, whereas some public TCRs were detected in many donors.

The origin of this receptor is a man aged 50-59 years in good health and CMV-seropositive. The V call is TRBV7-2, the J call TRBJ1-6, with D tentatively TRBD1 (5 bases). The sample taken for sequencing was PBMCs. CDR3 DNA sequence: TGTGCCAGCAGCGTAGGGGCGCCGGGGAATTCACCCCTCCACTTT. This translates into CASSVGAPGNSPLHF.